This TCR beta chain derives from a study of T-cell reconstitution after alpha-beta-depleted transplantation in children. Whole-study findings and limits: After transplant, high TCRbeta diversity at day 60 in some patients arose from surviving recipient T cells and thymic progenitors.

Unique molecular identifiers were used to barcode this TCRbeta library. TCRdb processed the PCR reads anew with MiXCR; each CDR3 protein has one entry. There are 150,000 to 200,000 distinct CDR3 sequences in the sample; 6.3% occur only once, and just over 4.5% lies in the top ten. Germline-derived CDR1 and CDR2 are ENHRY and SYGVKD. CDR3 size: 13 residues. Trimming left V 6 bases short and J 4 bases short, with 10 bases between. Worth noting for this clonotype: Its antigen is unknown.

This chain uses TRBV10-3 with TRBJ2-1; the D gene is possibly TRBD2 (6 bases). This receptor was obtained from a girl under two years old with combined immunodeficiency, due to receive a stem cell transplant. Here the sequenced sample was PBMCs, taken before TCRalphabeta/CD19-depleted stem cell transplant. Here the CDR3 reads CAIRGLLYNEQFF. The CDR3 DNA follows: TGTGCCATCAGGGGACTCCTTTACAATGAGCAGTTCTTC.